These 20 T cell receptor beta chains were sequenced from one sample in a study of blood T cell repertoires in COVID-19. Only in-frame clones appear in the TCRdb table, and some are missing; sequencing was by immunoSEQ multiplex PCR. Of 330,000 or so clones in the sample, 80% to 90% were seen once. Sequencing was done on a sample of PBMCs or T cells enriched from blood (not recorded which). These receptors came from a man aged 25-45 years who had recovered from COVID-19.

CDR3 amino acids: CASSDWSPMQRKNIQYF. The CDR3 DNA reads TGTGCCAGCAGCGATTGGAGTCCCATGCAAAGAAAAAACATTCAGTACTTC. The chain combines TRBV3-1 (or the pseudogene TRBV3-2) with TRBJ2-4; D remains ambiguous. With 5 bases removed from V and 4 bases from J, the gap between germline ends came to 21 bases. The length of the CDR3 is 17 residues. From germline, CDR1 is LGHDT and CDR2 YNNKEL (reference sequence).

This clone was observed once. V is TRBV2 and J is TRBJ2-5; 10 nucleotides agree with TRBD1. Germline V gene data show CDR1 as SNHLY and CDR2 as FYNNEI. The CDR3 sequence is 14 residues long. Germline trimming cut 7 bases from V and 4 bases from J; bases unmatched to any gene: 6. CDR3 region: CASKKGTGVETQYF. The CDR3 DNA reads as TGTGCCAGCAAGAAGGGGACAGGGGTAGAGACCCAGTACTTC.

This chain uses TRBV21-1 with TRBJ1-6; the tabulated D call, TRBD1, remains unverified against the DNA. TRBV21-1 is described as a pseudogene. The CDR3 consists of 19 residues. CDR3 nucleotides: TGTGCCAGCAGCAAAGGAACCACAGGGGAAACCTTCTATAATTCACCCCTCCACTTT. Protein product: CASSKGTTGETFYNSPLHF.

V is TRBV2 and J is TRBJ2-1, with 11 nucleotides matching TRBD1. There are 15 residues in the CDR3. The V segment lost 4 bases and the J segment 7 bases; nucleotides outside the gene matches: 6. The germline CDR1 and CDR2 sequences are SNHLY and FYNNEI. The CDR3 bases are TGTGCCAGCAGTGGGACAGGGGGCGCTTGGAATGAGCAGTTCTTC. It encodes CASSGTGGAWNEQFF.

This chain connects TRBV2 to TRBJ1-5; 7 positions match TRBD1. This CDR3 is 13 amino acids long. V dropped 7 bases and J dropped 6; count of bases not matched to a gene: 6. Germline V gives CDR1 SNHLY, CDR2 FYNNEI. The CDR3 protein is CASIQGIGQPQHF. The CDR3 DNA is TGTGCCAGCATACAGGGGATTGGTCAGCCCCAGCATTTT.

The chain combines TRBV4-2 with TRBJ1-5; unclear D gene. Germline V lookup: CDR1 LGHNA, CDR2 YNFKEQ. This CDR3 is 16 amino acids long. V lost 0 bases to trimming and J lost 3 bases, with 12 bases between them. The CDR3 sequence is CASSQEQQQDNQPQHF. The CDR3 DNA follows: TGTGCCAGCAGCCAAGAACAACAGCAAGACAATCAGCCCCAGCATTTT.

The chain recombines TRBV19 with TRBJ1-1, with 8 nucleotides matching TRBD1. Trimming at V came to 1 base and at J to 5 bases, leaving 3 bases not matched to a gene. The CDR3 consists of 14 residues. Germline V lookup: CDR1 LNHDA, CDR2 SQIVND (reference sequence). The CDR3 protein is CASSIGRQGTEAFF. DNA for the CDR3: TGTGCCAGTAGTATAGGGAGACAGGGGACTGAAGCTTTCTTT.

The chain combines TRBV4-1 with TRBJ2-3; 9 bases line up with TRBD1. V trimming: 0 bases; J trimming: 8 bases; junction bases outside the gene matches: 12. CDR3 length: 17 amino acids. The germline gives CDR1 MGHRA, CDR2 YSYEKL. CDR3 bases: TGCGCCAGCAGCCAAGAGCCGCGCGTACAGGGGGCGAGTACGCAGTATTTT. Encoded protein: CASSQEPRVQGASTQYF.

This chain links TRBV18 with TRBJ1-6; D gene ambiguous. The CDR3 has 15 residues. Trimming removed 2 bases at V and 8 bases at J, with 13 bases between. Germline CDR1 KGHSH, CDR2 LQKENI. Written as DNA, the CDR3 is TGTGCCAGCTCACCAGCAGCTAGCTCAGATTCACCCCTCCACTTT. This gives the protein CASSPAASSDSPLHF. The variable domain in full, completed from reference TRBV18 and TRBJ1-6, reads NAGVMQNPRHLVRRRGQEARLRCSPMKGHSHVYWYRQLPEEGLKFMVYLQKENIIDESGMPKERFSAEFPKEGPSILRIQQVVRGDSAAYFCASSPAASSDSPLHFGNGTRLTVT.

The chain combines TRBV6-1 with TRBJ2-3; TRBD1 matches 8 bases. The CDR3 runs to 14 residues. V gave up 4 bases and J gave up 1 base; unmatched junction bases: 1. The germline gives CDR1 MNHNS, CDR2 SASEGT. CDR3 bases: TGTGCCAGCAGTGCGACAGGGGGCACAGATACGCAGTATTTT. Translated, it gives CASSATGGTDTQYF.

The chain has TRBV5-1 and TRBJ2-3; 16 bases are a match to TRBD2. CDR3 size: 18 residues. The V gene end was trimmed by 3 bases and the J gene end by 2 bases; junction bases not matched to a gene: 6. CDR1 is SGHRS, CDR2 YFSETQ, per germline. In nucleotides, the CDR3 is TGCGCCAGCAGCTCCGGGACTAGCGGGGGGGCCACCACAGATACGCAGTATTTT. Its protein is CASSSGTSGGATTDTQYF.

This rearrangement joins TRBV10-3 to TRBJ2-5; 8 positions agree with TRBD1. Germline CDR1 and CDR2: ENHRY and SYGVKD. With V trimmed by 3 bases and J by 5 bases, 5 bases remained unmatched. The CDR3 is 14 residues long. CDR3 DNA: TGTGCCATCAGTGACTCGACAGGGGTGGAGACCCAGTACTTC. It encodes CAISDSTGVETQYF.

The chain is built from TRBV13 and TRBJ2-3; D might be TRBD2 (6 bases). The V end was cut by 5 bases, the J end by 3 bases, with 12 bases between. CDR1 PRHDT and CDR2 FYEKMQ come from the germline V gene (reference sequence). This CDR3 comprises 14 residues. CDR3: CASSPTSGTDTQYF. CDR3 nucleotide sequence: TGTGCCAGCAGCCCGACTAGTGGTACAGATACGCAGTATTTT. The full variable domain, completed using reference TRBV13 and TRBJ2-3, is AAGVIQSPRHLIKEKRETATLKCYPIPRHDTVYWYQQGPGQDPQFLISFYEKMQSDKGSIPDRFSAQQFSDYHSELNMSSLELGDSALYFCASSPTSGTDTQYFGPGTRLTVL.

Written as DNA, the CDR3 is TGCAGTGGCGGGGGGGCTTACGAGCAGTACTTC. Its protein is CSGGGAYEQYF. The V gene is TRBV20-1, the J gene TRBJ2-7, with 9 nucleotides matching TRBD2. From germline, CDR1 is DFQATT and CDR2 SNEGSKA (reference sequence). V lost 7 bases and J lost 4; bases outside the gene matches: 2. This CDR3 is 11 amino acids long.

This sequence joins TRBV21-1 and TRBJ1-6. TRBV21-1 constitutes a pseudogene. This CDR3 has 16 residues. For the CDR3, the DNA is TGTGCCAGCAGCAAAGGGGAGGCCCGAGCAAATTCACCCCTCCACTTT. Translated, it gives CASSKGEARANSPLHF.

The V call is TRBV7-3, the J call TRBJ2-5; no firm D call. This CDR3 comprises 13 residues. Germline values: CDR1 SGHTA, CDR2 FQGTGA. V gave up 5 bases and J gave up 2 bases, with 9 bases separating them. The CDR3 coding sequence is TGTGCCAGCAGCCCAGGTCCTCAAGAGACCCAGTACTTC. Translation: CASSPGPQETQYF.

The rearrangement joins TRBV27 to TRBJ2-7; the match to TRBD1 covers 11 bases. This CDR3 region has 15 residues. The V and J ends lost 6 bases and 0 bases, in that order; junction bases with no gene match: 4. The germline CDR1 and CDR2 sequences are MNHEY and SMNVEV (reference sequence). CDR3 protein: CASRDRGHFSYEQYF. CDR3 DNA: TGTGCCAGCAGGGACAGGGGGCATTTCTCCTACGAGCAGTACTTC.

The J gene is TRBJ2-7, the V gene TRBV6-5; 10 bases are a match to TRBD1. Trimming cost V 7 bases and J 5 bases; bases outside gene matches: 8. Germline-derived CDR1 and CDR2 are MNHEY and SVGAGI. This CDR3 has 14 residues. This CDR3 is CASKETGGRHEQYF. CDR3 in DNA: TGTGCCAGCAAGGAGACAGGGGGCAGACACGAGCAGTACTTC.

The V gene is TRBV3-1 (or the pseudogene TRBV3-2), the J gene TRBJ1-1; D is unresolved. Trimming removed 7 bases from V and 1 base from J, with 10 bases in between. The germline V gene has CDR1 LGHDT and CDR2 YNNKEL (reference sequence). The CDR3 has 13 residues. The CDR3 DNA reads as TGTGCCAGCATCCAGCGTGGGAACACTGAAGCTTTCTTT. It specifies CASIQRGNTEAFF.

The V and J genes are TRBV28 and TRBJ2-3, with D possibly TRBD1 on 6 matching bases. Trimming shortened V by 2 bases and J by 3 bases, and 12 bases separated the two germline ends. Germline-derived CDR1 and CDR2 are MDHEN and SYDVKM. This CDR3 comprises 15 residues. CDR3 protein: CASSLAGEKTDTQYF. Written as DNA, the CDR3 is TGTGCCAGCAGTTTAGCAGGGGAGAAGACAGATACGCAGTATTTT.